The 19 T cell receptor beta chains below were found in one sample sequenced in a study of cytomegalovirus exposure and HLA in healthy donors. Vbeta (60) and Jbeta (13) primers were used in the PCR. Profiled with immunoSEQ multiplex PCR; TCRdb holds only in-frame clones, not every one. The sample lists roughly 130,000 clones, around 69% occurring once. Material for sequencing was PBMCs. All receptors come from a human donor in good health.

This chain links TRBV19 with TRBJ2-1; the D gene is possibly TRBD2 (5 bases). This CDR3 spans 12 amino acids. Per germline, CDR1 LNHDA and CDR2 SQIVND (reference sequence). V was trimmed by 3 bases and J by 11 bases, leaving 11 bases between them. DNA of the CDR3: TGTGCCAGTAGTATGAGGGAAAATAAGCAGTTCTTC. Translating gives CASSMRENKQFF.

A remark on this clone: Relative to the germline gene, one junction end is altered; a read error may explain this. This chain links TRBV7-9 with TRBJ1-6; tentative D call: TRBD1 (6 bases). This CDR3 spans 17 amino acids. Germline CDR1 is SEHNR and CDR2 is FQNEAQ (reference sequence). The DNA of the CDR3 is TGTTCCAGCAGCTTATCCCTACAGGGTTCCTATAATTCACCCCTCCACTTT. Its protein is CSSSLSLQGSYNSPLHF.

This clone was found once. This chain uses TRBV4-2 with TRBJ2-5; tentatively, D is TRBD2 (5 bases). The J call is uncertain, as TRBJ2-7 better fits the DNA end. The germline CDR1 and CDR2 sequences are LGHNA and YNFKEQ. The CDR3 contains 17 residues. The CDR3 region is CASSQEWLGSSEYEQYF. CDR3 nucleotide sequence: TGTGCCAGCAGCCAAGAGTGGCTGGGGAGTTCGGAGTACGAGCAGTACTTC.

This clone has just a few counts. V and J are TRBV5-1 and TRBJ1-1; 9 bases fit TRBD1. The CDR3 is 15 residues long. J lost 5 bases, V lost 3 bases, and 8 bases had no gene match. Germline lookup yields CDR1 SGHRS and CDR2 YFSETQ. This CDR3 is CASSSDRDRVTEAFF. CDR3 DNA sequence: TGCGCCAGCAGCTCGGACCGGGACAGGGTAACTGAAGCTTTCTTT.

The chain has TRBV19 and TRBJ1-2; no firm D call. The CDR3 spans 13 residues. Trimming removed 0 bases at V and 6 bases at J, with 8 bases between. Germline CDR1 LNHDA, CDR2 SQIVND (reference sequence). The DNA of the CDR3 is TGTGCCAGTAGTATAGATCCGGTCCATGGCTACACCTTC. It encodes CASSIDPVHGYTF.

Of note for this clone: This specimen includes other DNA sequences encoding the same CDR3. The chain combines TRBV11-3 with TRBJ1-3; TRBD1 matches at 10 bases. The CDR3 has 15 amino acids. The junction had 3 bases not matched to a gene; V was cut back by 5 bases and J by 2 bases. The germline V gene encodes CDR1 SGHNT and CDR2 YENEEA. The CDR3 loop is CASSPGQGPGNTIYF. CDR3 DNA: TGTGCCAGCAGCCCGGGACAGGGGCCTGGAAACACCATATATTTT. Supplemented by reference TRBV11-3 and TRBJ1-3, the full variable domain reads EAGVVQSPRYKIIEKKQPVAFWCNPISGHNTLYWYLQNLGQGPELLIRYENEEAVDDSQLPKDRFSAERLKGVDSTLKIQPAELGDSAVYLCASSPGQGPGNTIYFGEGSWLTVV.

In nucleotides, the CDR3 is TGTGCCAGCAGCTTATCCCCACGACAGACATATAATTCACCCCTCCACTTT. This gives the protein CASSLSPRQTYNSPLHF. The chain links TRBV7-2 to TRBJ1-6, with D possibly being TRBD1 (5 bases). Trimming removed 2 bases from V and 4 bases from J, with 15 bases in between. The CDR3 length is 17 residues. Germline V CDR1 and CDR2: SGHTA, FQGNSA.

The table lists this clone with a few counts. At one end, the junction sequence differs from germline, possibly due to a read error. The V and J genes are TRBV7-9 and TRBJ2-7; 8 bases match TRBD1. From germline, CDR1 is SEHNR and CDR2 FQNEAQ (reference sequence). CDR3 length equals 17 residues. CDR3 in amino acids: CSSSLGTSRGLSYEQYF. The CDR3 coding sequence is TGTTCCAGCAGCTTGGGGACTTCCAGGGGGCTATCCTACGAGCAGTACTTC.

The chain couples TRBV7-9 to TRBJ2-1; 14 bases map to TRBD2. V shed 5 bases, J shed 8 bases, and the junction held 5 bases outside the gene matches. The CDR3 covers 15 residues. CDR1 SEHNR and CDR2 FQNEAQ come from the germline V gene (reference sequence). CDR3 sequence reads: CASSRLAGGPDEQFF. CDR3 nucleotide sequence: TGTGCCAGCAGCCGACTAGCGGGGGGGCCGGATGAGCAGTTCTTC. The full variable domain, completed using reference TRBV7-9 and TRBJ2-1, is DTGVSQNPRHKITKRGQNVTFRCDPISEHNRLYWYRQTLGQGPEFLTYFQNEAQLEKSRLLSDRFSAERPKGSFSTLEIQRTEQGDSAMYLCASSRLAGGPDEQFFGPGTRLTVL.

This clone was observed a handful of times. The chain employs TRBV9 and TRBJ1-4, with D maybe TRBD1 (6 bases). Germline V gene lookup returns CDR1 SGDLS and CDR2 YYNGEE. The V gene lost 3 bases and the J gene lost 4 bases, with 13 bases spanning the gap. This CDR3 spans 15 amino acids. CDR3 nucleotide sequence: TGTGCCAGCAGCGCCGGACAGTCCCATAATGAAAAACTGTTTTTT. Amino acids: CASSAGQSHNEKLFF.

This chain joins TRBV7-2 and TRBJ1-5; no clear D. This CDR3 spans 13 amino acids. Germline CDR1 and CDR2: SGHTA and FQGNSA. The V gene lost 1 base and the J gene lost 7 bases, with 8 bases spanning the gap. CDR3 nucleotides: TGTGCCAGCAGCTTAGGGCCGTTGCAGCCCCAGCATTTT. It is translated as CASSLGPLQPQHF.

This clone appeared once. This specimen includes other DNA sequences encoding the same CDR3. The genes are TRBV2 and TRBJ1-5, with 7 bases fitting TRBD1. Germline CDR1 and CDR2: SNHLY and FYNNEI. The V and J ends lost 3 bases and 6 bases, in that order; junction bases with no gene match: 2. The CDR3 is made up of 13 amino acids. CDR3 nucleotides: TGTGCCAGCAGTGAGACAGGGTTTCAGCCCCAGCATTTT. It is translated as CASSETGFQPQHF.

V and J are TRBV6-4 and TRBJ2-2, with 9 bases aligning to TRBD2. V was pared by 5 bases and J by 6 bases, with 7 bases of the junction left unmatched. The CDR3 contains 15 residues. CDR1 and CDR2 (germline): MRHNA, SNTAGT. CDR3 amino acids: CASSYIAGDAGELFF. Here the CDR3 DNA reads TGTGCCAGCAGTTACATAGCGGGAGACGCCGGGGAGCTGTTTTTT.

The V gene is TRBV6-1, the J gene TRBJ2-7; TRBD2 might be the D (6 bases). V was pared by 7 bases and J by 3 bases, with 10 bases between. This CDR3 has 12 residues. Per the germline V gene, CDR1 is MNHNS and CDR2 is SASEGT. The CDR3 sequence: CASKQRVYEQYF. CDR3 coding DNA: TGTGCCAGCAAGCAGCGGGTCTACGAGCAGTACTTC.

This clone was counted once. The chain employs TRBV18 and TRBJ2-5; tentative D call: TRBD2 (5 bases). This CDR3 has 14 residues. Germline values: CDR1 KGHSH, CDR2 LQKENI. Trimming stripped 8 bases from V and 3 bases from J, with 16 bases between. CDR3 coding DNA: TGTGCCAGCGCATCCAGGACGGGAAAAGAGACCCAGTACTTC. Protein: CASASRTGKETQYF.

In its sample, this clone was seen a few times. The chain joins TRBV7-9 to TRBJ2-1; 8 nucleotides agree with TRBD2. The CDR3 sequence is 18 residues long. The ends lost 2 bases at V and 4 bases at J; junction bases unmatched: 13. Germline values: CDR1 SEHNR, CDR2 FQNEAQ (reference sequence). CDR3: CASSLLGSGRPGYNEQFF. DNA of the CDR3: TGTGCCAGCAGCTTATTGGGGAGCGGGAGACCGGGGTACAATGAGCAGTTCTTC. Drawing the rest from reference TRBV7-9 and TRBJ2-1, the complete variable domain is DTGVSQNPRHKITKRGQNVTFRCDPISEHNRLYWYRQTLGQGPEFLTYFQNEAQLEKSRLLSDRFSAERPKGSFSTLEIQRTEQGDSAMYLCASSLLGSGRPGYNEQFFGPGTRLTVL.

The genes are TRBV19 and TRBJ2-3; 7 bases are shared with TRBD1. V lost 3 bases to trimming and J lost 0 bases; unmatched junction nucleotides: 6. The CDR3 loop spans 16 amino acids. The germline CDR1 and CDR2 sequences are LNHDA and SQIVND (reference sequence). The CDR3 coding sequence is TGTGCCAGTAGTATTTCTACAGGGGCTAGCACAGATACGCAGTATTTT. Its translation: CASSISTGASTDTQYF. Using reference TRBV19 and TRBJ2-3 for the parts outside the CDR3, the full variable domain is DGGITQSPKYLFRKEGQNVTLSCEQNLNHDAMYWYRQDPGQGLRLIYYSQIVNDFQKGDIAEGYSVSREKKESFPLTVTSAQKNPTAFYLCASSISTGASTDTQYFGPGTRLTVL.

This clone appeared a few times. At one boundary the junction diverges from the germline segment, which might be a read error. The chain combines TRBV7-9 with TRBJ2-2; 7 nucleotides line up with TRBD1. Looked up from germline, CDR1 is SEHNR and CDR2 is FQNEAQ (reference sequence). CDR3 length equals 16 residues. The CDR3 DNA reads as TGTTCCAGTCTTCAACCGGGACAGAATAACACCGGGGAGCTGTTTTTT. Protein: CSSLQPGQNNTGELFF.

This chain uses TRBV7-8 with TRBJ2-5, with 11 bases fitting TRBD1. The tail of the sequence fits TRBJ2-7 better, so the J call may be wrong. The CDR3 contains 15 residues. Per the germline V gene, CDR1 is SGHVS and CDR2 is FQNEAQ. The CDR3 protein is CASSWTGGSNREQYF. DNA for the CDR3: TGTGCCAGCAGCTGGACAGGGGGCTCGAACCGCGAGCAGTACTTC.